This T cell receptor beta chain was obtained from a study of T-cell memory formation after mild COVID-19. Whole-study findings and limits: Later expanders leaned CD4+, whereas clones that contracted between day 15 and 85 were balanced CD4/CD8. Pre-infection memory carried some responding clones, suggesting that cross-reactive memory joined.

Libraries for TCRalpha and TCRbeta carried sample barcodes and unique molecular identifiers via 5'RACE. TCRdb reprocessed the 5' RACE reads with MiXCR, giving one entry per CDR3 protein. The sample holds hundreds of thousands of distinct CDR3 sequences; around 15% are singletons and the top ten take roughly 25%. To note about this clonotype: Its antigen is still unknown.

The CDR3 length is 12 residues. Trimming took 1 base from V and 8 from J, leaving 3 bases between them. CDR1 is LGHDT, CDR2 YNNKEL, per germline (reference sequence). The sequence came from a man between 18 and 35 years old who had mild COVID-19 (a few samples of this study predate the infection). Cell type and time point are not known. Sequenced input: PBMCs or a T cell subset sorted from them (not recorded which). The chain employs TRBV3-1 and TRBJ1-6; D uncertain. The CDR3 sequence: CASSQGDSPLHF. The CDR3 bases are TGTGCCAGCAGCCAAGGAGATTCACCCCTCCACTTT.